This entry concerns a single TCR beta chain. Its specificity is unknown. The data stem from a study of cytomegalovirus exposure and HLA in healthy donors. Germline-derived CDR1 and CDR2 are SQVTM and ANQGSEA. The CDR3 consists of 14 residues. The J segment lost 5 bases and the V segment lost 3 bases, leaving 7 bases of the junction unmatched. Study-wide findings and caveats: V- and J-gene trimming of TCR beta was linked (in a later analysis) to a missense DCLRE1C variant. Cytomegalovirus association was assigned to around 150 TCR beta chains. Most TCR sequences showed up rarely, but some public TCRs showed up in many donors.

Primers for the PCR totalled 60 Vbeta and 13 Jbeta. The data were produced by immunoSEQ multiplex PCR, yet TCRdb's version contains in-frame clones alone and is incomplete. The sample includes about 190,000 clones, more than 70% seen only once; the top ten take 1.1%. The sequencing input was PBMCs. The chain is built from TRBV29-1 and TRBJ2-5, with 9 bases that match TRBD1. This TCR derives from a middle-aged woman in good health and CMV-seronegative. DNA for the CDR3: TGCAGCGTTGACAAGACAGGGGGGTGGGAGACCCAGTACTTC. It specifies CSVDKTGGWETQYF.